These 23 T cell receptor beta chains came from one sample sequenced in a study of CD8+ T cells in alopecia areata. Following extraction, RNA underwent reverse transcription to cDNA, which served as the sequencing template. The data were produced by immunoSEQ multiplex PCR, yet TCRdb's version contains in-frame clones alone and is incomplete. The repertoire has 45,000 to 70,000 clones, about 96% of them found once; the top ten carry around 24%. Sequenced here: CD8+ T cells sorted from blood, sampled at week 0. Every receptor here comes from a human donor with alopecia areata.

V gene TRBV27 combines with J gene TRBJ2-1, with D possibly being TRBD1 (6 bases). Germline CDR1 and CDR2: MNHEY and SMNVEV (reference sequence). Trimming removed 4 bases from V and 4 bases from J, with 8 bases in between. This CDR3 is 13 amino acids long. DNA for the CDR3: TGTGCCAGCAGTTATAGGGGGTACAATGAGCAGTTCTTC. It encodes CASSYRGYNEQFF.

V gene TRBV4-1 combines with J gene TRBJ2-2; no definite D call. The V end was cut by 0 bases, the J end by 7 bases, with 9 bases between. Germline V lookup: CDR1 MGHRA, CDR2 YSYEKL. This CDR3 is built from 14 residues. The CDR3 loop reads CASSQDGGFGELFF. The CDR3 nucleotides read TGCGCCAGCAGCCAAGATGGTGGTTTCGGGGAGCTGTTTTTT.

CDR3 bases: TGTGCCAGCAGCACCATATCGACAGGCGAAGGATGGGAGCAGTACTTC. It encodes CASSTISTGEGWEQYF. The chain links TRBV7-2 to TRBJ2-7; D is perhaps TRBD1 (6 bases). Per the germline V gene, CDR1 is SGHTA and CDR2 is FQGNSA. V was trimmed by 5 bases and J by 7 bases, leaving 24 bases between them. The length of the CDR3 is 16 residues.

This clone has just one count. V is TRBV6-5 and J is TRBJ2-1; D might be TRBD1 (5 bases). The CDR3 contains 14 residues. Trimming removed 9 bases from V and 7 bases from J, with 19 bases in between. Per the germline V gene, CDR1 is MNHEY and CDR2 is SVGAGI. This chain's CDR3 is CASQDTRRPNEQFF. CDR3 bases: TGTGCCAGTCAGGACACAAGGAGACCGAATGAGCAGTTCTTC.

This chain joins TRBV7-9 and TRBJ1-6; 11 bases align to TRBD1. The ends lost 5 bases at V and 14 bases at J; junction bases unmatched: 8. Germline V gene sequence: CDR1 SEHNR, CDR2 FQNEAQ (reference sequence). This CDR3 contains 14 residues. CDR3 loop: CASSPRTGGITLHF. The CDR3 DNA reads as TGTGCCAGCAGCCCGCGGACAGGGGGCATTACCCTCCACTTT. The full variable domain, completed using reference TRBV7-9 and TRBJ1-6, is DTGVSQNPRHKITKRGQNVTFRCDPISEHNRLYWYRQTLGQGPEFLTYFQNEAQLEKSRLLSDRFSAERPKGSFSTLEIQRTEQGDSAMYLCASSPRTGGITLHFGNGTRLTVT.

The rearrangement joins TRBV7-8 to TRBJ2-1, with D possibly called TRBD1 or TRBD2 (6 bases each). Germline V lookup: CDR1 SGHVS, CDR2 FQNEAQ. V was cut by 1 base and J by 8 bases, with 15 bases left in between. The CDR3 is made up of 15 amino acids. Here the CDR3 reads CASSLVGGPYHEQFF. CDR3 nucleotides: TGTGCCAGCAGCTTAGTCGGGGGCCCTTACCATGAGCAGTTCTTC.

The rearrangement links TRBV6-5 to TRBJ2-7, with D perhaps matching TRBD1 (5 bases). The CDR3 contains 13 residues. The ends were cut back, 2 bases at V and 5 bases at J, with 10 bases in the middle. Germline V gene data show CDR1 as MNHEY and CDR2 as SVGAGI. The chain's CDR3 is CASSYRGRNEQYF. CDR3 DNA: TGTGCCAGCAGTTACAGGGGTAGGAACGAGCAGTACTTC.

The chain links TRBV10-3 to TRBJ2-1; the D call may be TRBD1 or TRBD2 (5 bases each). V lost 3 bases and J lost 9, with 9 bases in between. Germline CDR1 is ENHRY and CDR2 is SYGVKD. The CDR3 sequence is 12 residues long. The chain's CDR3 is CAISDQRGEQFF. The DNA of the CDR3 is TGTGCCATCAGTGACCAGAGGGGTGAGCAGTTCTTC.

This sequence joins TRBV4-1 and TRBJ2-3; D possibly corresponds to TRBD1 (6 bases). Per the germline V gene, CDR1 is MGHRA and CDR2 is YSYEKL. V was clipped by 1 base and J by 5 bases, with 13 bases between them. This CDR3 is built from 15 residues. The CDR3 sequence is CASSQVMAGEDTQYF. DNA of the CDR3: TGCGCCAGCAGCCAAGTGATGGCAGGGGAAGATACGCAGTATTTT.

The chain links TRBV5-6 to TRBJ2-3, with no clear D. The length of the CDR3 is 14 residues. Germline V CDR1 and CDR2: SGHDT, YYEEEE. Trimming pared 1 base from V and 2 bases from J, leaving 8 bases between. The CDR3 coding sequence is TGTGCCAGCAGCTTGAACAGTTACACAGATACGCAGTATTTT. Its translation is CASSLNSYTDTQYF.

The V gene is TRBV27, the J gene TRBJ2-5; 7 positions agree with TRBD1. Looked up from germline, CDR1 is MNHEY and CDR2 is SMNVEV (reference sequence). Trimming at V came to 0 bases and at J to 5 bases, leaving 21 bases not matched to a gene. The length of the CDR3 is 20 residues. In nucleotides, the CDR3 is TGTGCCAGCAGTTTATCAGGAACCGCGTTACAGGGGTGGAGTACGGAGACCCAGTACTTC. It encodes CASSLSGTALQGWSTETQYF.

The CDR3 sequence is CASSLNSYEQYF. The CDR3 DNA follows: TGTGCCAGCAGCTTGAACTCCTACGAGCAGTACTTC. This rearrangement joins TRBV11-2 to TRBJ2-7; D not resolved. Trimming stripped 3 bases from V and 0 bases from J, with 3 bases between. This CDR3 has 12 amino acids. Germline V gene sequence: CDR1 SGHAT, CDR2 FQNNGV. The full variable domain, completed using reference TRBV11-2 and TRBJ2-7, is EAGVAQSPRYKIIEKRQSVAFWCNPISGHATLYWYQQILGQGPKLLIQFQNNGVVDDSQLPKDRFSAERLKGVDSTLKIQPAKLEDSAVYLCASSLNSYEQYFGPGTRLTVT.

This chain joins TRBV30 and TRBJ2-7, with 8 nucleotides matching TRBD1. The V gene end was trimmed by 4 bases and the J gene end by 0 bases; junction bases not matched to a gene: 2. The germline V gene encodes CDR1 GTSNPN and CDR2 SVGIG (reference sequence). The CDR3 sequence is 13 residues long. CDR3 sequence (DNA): TGTGCCTGGACGGACAGGGACTCCTACGAGCAGTACTTC. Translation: CAWTDRDSYEQYF.

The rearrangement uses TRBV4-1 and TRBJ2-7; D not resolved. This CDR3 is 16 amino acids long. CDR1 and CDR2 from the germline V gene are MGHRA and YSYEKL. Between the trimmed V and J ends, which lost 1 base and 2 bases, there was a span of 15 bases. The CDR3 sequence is CASSQVARPDTYEQYF. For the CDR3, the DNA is TGCGCCAGCAGCCAAGTTGCCCGACCTGATACCTACGAGCAGTACTTC.

CDR3 sequence: CASSPQPGELAVNEQFF. The CDR3 coding sequence is TGTGCCAGCAGCCCTCAGCCTGGGGAACTAGCGGTTAATGAGCAGTTCTTC. The J gene is TRBJ2-1, the V gene TRBV11-3; 8 positions agree with TRBD2. V lost 5 bases and J lost 7; bases outside the gene matches: 16. Germline CDR1 SGHNT, CDR2 YENEEA. The CDR3 runs to 17 residues.

For the CDR3, the DNA is TGCGCCAGCAGCCAAGGCGCCTCAGGGGGCTCCTACGAGCAGTACTTC. Residues: CASSQGASGGSYEQYF. The genes are TRBV4-3 and TRBJ2-7; 7 bases match TRBD1. Germline V gene lookup returns CDR1 LGHNA and CDR2 YSLEER. The CDR3 sequence is 16 residues long. Germline trimming cut 1 base from V and 0 bases from J; bases unmatched to any gene: 6.

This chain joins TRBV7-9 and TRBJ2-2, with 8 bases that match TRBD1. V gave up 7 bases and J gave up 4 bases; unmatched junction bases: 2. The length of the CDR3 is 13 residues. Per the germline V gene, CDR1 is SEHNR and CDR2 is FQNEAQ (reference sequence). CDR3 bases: TGTGCCAGCAACAGGGGGTTCACCGGGGAGCTGTTTTTT. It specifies CASNRGFTGELFF.

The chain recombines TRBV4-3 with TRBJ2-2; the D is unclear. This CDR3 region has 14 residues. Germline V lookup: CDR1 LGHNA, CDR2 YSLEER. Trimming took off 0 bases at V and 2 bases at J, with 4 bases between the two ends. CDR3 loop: CASSQDSNTGELFF. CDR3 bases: TGCGCCAGCAGCCAAGATAGTAACACCGGGGAGCTGTTTTTT.

CDR3 protein: CASSLLGPTDTQYF. The CDR3 coding sequence is TGCGCCAGCAGCCTGTTGGGTCCCACAGATACGCAGTATTTT. The chain has TRBV4-1 and TRBJ2-3, with D hard to call. CDR3 length: 14 amino acids. Trimming removed 4 bases from V and 2 bases from J, with 10 bases in between. Germline CDR1 reads MGHRA; CDR2 reads YSYEKL.

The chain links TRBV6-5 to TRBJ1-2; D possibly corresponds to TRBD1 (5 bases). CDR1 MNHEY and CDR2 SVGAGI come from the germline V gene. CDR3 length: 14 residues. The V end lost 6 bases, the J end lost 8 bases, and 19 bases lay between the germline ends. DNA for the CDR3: TGTGCCAGCAGACACTACGGGGGAGATAGAGGCTACACCTTC. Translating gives CASRHYGGDRGYTF.

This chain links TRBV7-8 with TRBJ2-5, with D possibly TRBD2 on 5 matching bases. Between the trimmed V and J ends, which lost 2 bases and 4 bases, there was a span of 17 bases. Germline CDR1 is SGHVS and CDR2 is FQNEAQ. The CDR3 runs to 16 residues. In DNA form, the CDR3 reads TGTGCCAGCAGCTTAAATGAGGTCAGCGGTGGAGAGACCCAGTACTTC. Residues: CASSLNEVSGGETQYF. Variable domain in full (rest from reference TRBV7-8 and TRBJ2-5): GAGVSQSPRYKVAKRGQDVALRCDPISGHVSLFWYQQALGQGPEFLTYFQNEAQLDKSGLPSDRFFAERPEGSVSTLKIQRTQQEDSAVYLCASSLNEVSGGETQYFGPGTRLLVL.

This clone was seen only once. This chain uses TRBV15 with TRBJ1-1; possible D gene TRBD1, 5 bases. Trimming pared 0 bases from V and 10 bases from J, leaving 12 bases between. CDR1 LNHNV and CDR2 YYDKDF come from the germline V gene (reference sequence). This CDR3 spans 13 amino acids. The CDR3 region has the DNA TGTGCCACCAGCAGAGAGGGGCGCCTGGGAGCTTTCTTT. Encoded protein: CATSREGRLGAFF.

CDR3 sequence reads: CASSLELAGGTDTQYF. CDR3 DNA sequence: TGTGCCAGCAGCTTAGAGCTAGCGGGGGGCACAGATACGCAGTATTTT. The chain carries TRBV7-2 and TRBJ2-3; TRBD2 aligns across 10 bases. The V and J ends lost 1 base and 1 base, in that order; junction bases with no gene match: 2. The germline V gene has CDR1 SGHTA and CDR2 FQGNSA. This CDR3 spans 16 amino acids.